One T cell receptor (beta chain) is described in this entry. What it recognizes is unknown. The CDR3 sequence is 15 residues long. These data come from a study of response to subunit inactivated influenza vaccine. Regarding the study as a whole: Authors proposed each seasonal influenza vaccination draws in few new T cells.

TCRdb called the RT-PCR reads again in MiXCR, with one record for every CDR3 protein. The sample lists roughly 700,000 distinct CDR3 sequences, approximately 13% occurring once. The chain recombines TRBV21-1 with TRBJ2-1; TRBD1 reflects the table's D call only, with no check against the DNA. TRBV21-1 is a documented pseudogene. The sample here was PBMCs from blood, taken approximately 15 days before vaccination. The sequence was obtained from a man aged 50 or older who received an inactivated influenza vaccine. This CDR3 reads CATDIGDLSYNEQFF. Here the CDR3 DNA reads TGTGCCACCGATATAGGGGATCTTTCCTACAATGAGCAGTTCTTC.